The next 23 T cell receptor beta chains were all read from a single sample in a study of technical replicates of blood from four donors. Clones were read by immunoSEQ multiplex PCR, and TCRdb kept only the in-frame ones, dropping some. The table has fewer than 70,000 clones, roughly 86% seen once. The material sequenced was PBMCs. These receptors were taken from a human donor in good health. Some clones in this sample may be carry-over from other donors' samples.

The CDR3 here is CASSLSGGTEAFF. The DNA of the CDR3 is TGTGCCAGCAGCTTGTCGGGGGGCACTGAAGCTTTCTTT. The chain combines TRBV5-4 with TRBJ1-1, with D possibly being TRBD1 (5 bases). Per the germline V gene, CDR1 is SGHNT and CDR2 is YYREEE (reference sequence). The CDR3 spans 13 residues. The V end lost 1 base, the J end lost 4 bases, and 8 bases lay between the germline ends.

The CDR3 sequence: CAWSVRTGNAAPLHF. The CDR3 DNA is TGTGCCTGGAGTGTAAGGACAGGGAATGCGGCACCCCTCCACTTT. The chain couples TRBV30 to TRBJ1-6; 8 bases fit TRBD1. The V and J ends lost 0 bases and 11 bases, in that order; junction bases with no gene match: 9. The CDR3 has 15 residues. Per germline, CDR1 GTSNPN and CDR2 SVGIG (reference sequence).

The chain carries TRBV4-3 and TRBJ2-7; D gene uncertain. The CDR3 is made up of 13 amino acids. V was pared by 0 bases and J by 3 bases, with 6 bases between. CDR1 and CDR2 (germline): LGHNA, YSLEER. The CDR3 spells CASSQDLLYEQYF. DNA of the CDR3: TGCGCCAGCAGCCAAGATTTACTCTACGAGCAGTACTTC.

This chain links TRBV4-2 with TRBJ2-2, with 10 positions matching TRBD1. The CDR3 has 15 amino acids. The trim removed 4 bases at V and 5 bases at J, leaving 4 bases unmatched. Germline V gene sequence: CDR1 LGHNA, CDR2 YNFKEQ. CDR3 loop: CASSRGTGETGELFF. The CDR3 DNA is TGTGCCAGCAGCCGCGGGACAGGGGAAACCGGGGAGCTGTTTTTT.

The V call is TRBV29-1, the J call TRBJ1-2; TRBD1 matches 10 bases. Germline V lookup: CDR1 SQVTM, CDR2 ANQGSEA. This CDR3 spans 15 amino acids. V shed 3 bases, J shed 5 bases, and the junction held 9 bases outside the gene matches. CDR3 sequence: CSVDFPGQGIYGYTF. As DNA, the CDR3 is TGCAGCGTTGACTTCCCGGGACAGGGGATTTATGGCTACACCTTC.

This clone came up a few times. J is TRBJ1-1 and V is TRBV27; D unresolved. Germline V gene lookup returns CDR1 MNHEY and CDR2 SMNVEV (reference sequence). The CDR3 extends over 14 amino acids. V was shortened by 5 bases and J by 1 base, with 11 bases between the two germline ends. In nucleotides, the CDR3 is TGTGCCAGCAGTCGAGAGGCCCCGAACACTGAAGCTTTCTTT. Translating it yields CASSREAPNTEAFF.

The rearrangement links TRBV4-3 to TRBJ2-7; tentatively, D is TRBD1 (6 bases). V was pared by 4 bases and J by 0 bases, with 16 bases between. The CDR3 is 16 residues long. Germline V lookup: CDR1 LGHNA, CDR2 YSLEER. CDR3 bases: TGCGCCAGCAGCCGAGCCCAGGGGTCCCCCTCCTACGAGCAGTACTTC. Encoded protein: CASSRAQGSPSYEQYF.

The J gene is TRBJ2-5, the V gene TRBV9; weak D call: TRBD2 (6 bases). CDR3 length: 15 amino acids. The V gene lost 4 bases and the J gene lost 1 base, with 14 bases spanning the gap. Germline CDR1 is SGDLS and CDR2 is YYNGEE. The CDR3 DNA is TGTGCCAGCAGCTCCCGGGGTAGCGGCCAAGAGACCCAGTACTTC. Residues: CASSSRGSGQETQYF. Drawing the rest from reference TRBV9 and TRBJ2-5, the complete variable domain is DSGVTQTPKHLITATGQRVTLRCSPRSGDLSVYWYQQSLDQGLQFLIQYYNGEERAKGNILERFSAQQFPDLHSELNLSSLELGDSALYFCASSSRGSGQETQYFGPGTRLLVL.

This clone was recorded only once. The gene calls are TRBV19 and TRBJ1-4; the match to TRBD1 covers 9 bases. This CDR3 is built from 15 residues. Germline CDR1 LNHDA, CDR2 SQIVND (reference sequence). The V and J ends lost 6 bases and 5 bases, in that order; junction bases with no gene match: 7. CDR3 amino acids: CASRKGGQGNEKLFF. The CDR3, as DNA: TGTGCCAGTAGAAAAGGAGGACAGGGGAATGAAAAACTGTTTTTT.

The chain recombines TRBV7-8 with TRBJ1-6, with a possible D match to TRBD1 (6 bases). Germline V CDR1 and CDR2: SGHVS, FQNEAQ. This CDR3 is built from 17 residues. V was pared by 8 bases and J by 13 bases, with 30 bases between. CDR3 residues: CASGAVRGNTISDPLHF. The CDR3 coding sequence is TGTGCCAGCGGAGCTGTCAGGGGCAACACCATCAGTGACCCCCTCCACTTT.

This clone was counted a few times. The CDR3 DNA reads TGTGCCAGCAGACCCGACAAGGCGGGCACTAATGAAAAACTGTTTTTT. This codes for CASRPDKAGTNEKLFF. The chain has TRBV28 and TRBJ1-4; unclear D gene. Germline CDR1 MDHEN, CDR2 SYDVKM. The CDR3 loop spans 16 amino acids. With 6 bases removed from V and 2 bases from J, the gap between germline ends came to 16 bases.

The chain is built from TRBV7-6 and TRBJ1-1; no definite D call. Trimming stripped 4 bases from V and 4 bases from J, with 16 bases between. The CDR3 has 15 amino acids. Germline V CDR1 and CDR2: SGHVS, FNYEAQ. For the CDR3, the DNA is TGTGCCAGCAGCTCCATCGCCGTGGGAGGCACTGAAGCTTTCTTT. It encodes CASSSIAVGGTEAFF.

This chain links TRBV29-1 with TRBJ2-7; 7 bases are a match to TRBD1. This CDR3 is built from 11 residues. Germline V gene sequence: CDR1 SQVTM, CDR2 ANQGSEA. J was trimmed by 5 bases and V by 7 bases; bases with no gene match: 5. The CDR3, as DNA: TGCAGCGCCCGACAGGGCAACGAGCAGTACTTC. Amino acids: CSARQGNEQYF.

This chain's CDR3 is CSDRGTGDGYTF. The DNA of the CDR3 is TGCAGCGACAGGGGAACGGGAGATGGCTACACCTTC. The V and J genes are TRBV29-1 and TRBJ1-2, with 7 bases lining up with TRBD1. Trimming cost V 7 bases and J 6 bases; bases outside gene matches: 8. The V gene's germline CDR1 is SQVTM and CDR2 ANQGSEA. The CDR3 contains 12 residues.

The CDR3 here is CASSGQGRHEQYF. The CDR3 DNA sequence: TGTGCCAGCAGTGGACAGGGTAGGCACGAGCAGTACTTC. The chain couples TRBV2 to TRBJ2-7; 7 bases match TRBD1. CDR3 length: 13 amino acids. Germline V gene lookup returns CDR1 SNHLY and CDR2 FYNNEI. Trimming at V came to 4 bases and at J to 5 bases, leaving 5 bases not matched to a gene.

This rearrangement joins TRBV7-8 to TRBJ1-3; no clear D. There are 17 residues in the CDR3. Germline assignment: CDR1 SGHVS and CDR2 FQNEAQ. V was pared by 0 bases and J by 1 base, with 13 bases between. CDR3 loop: CASSLASQATSGNTIYF. CDR3 DNA: TGTGCCAGCAGCTTAGCGAGTCAGGCAACATCTGGAAACACCATATATTTT.

V usage is TRBV5-1 and J usage is TRBJ1-1, with 8 bases matching TRBD1. CDR3 length equals 14 residues. Per the germline V gene, CDR1 is SGHRS and CDR2 is YFSETQ. Trimming at V came to 3 bases and at J to 1 base, leaving 2 bases not matched to a gene. CDR3 loop: CASSSGTGNTEAFF. The CDR3 coding sequence is TGCGCCAGCAGCTCTGGGACAGGGAACACTGAAGCTTTCTTT.

This chain links TRBV29-1 with TRBJ1-3, with D hard to call. The CDR3 is made up of 12 amino acids. Germline lookup yields CDR1 SQVTM and CDR2 ANQGSEA. The CDR3 spells CGVTSSGNTIYF. The CDR3 DNA reads TGCGGAGTCACAAGCTCTGGAAACACCATATATTTT.

This chain connects TRBV5-1 to TRBJ2-3; TRBD1 matches at 7 bases. V lost 5 bases, J lost 1 base, and 7 bases stayed unmatched. From germline, CDR1 is SGHRS and CDR2 YFSETQ. The CDR3 has 15 amino acids. The CDR3 DNA reads as TGCGCCAGCAGATTGACAGGGTTGGGCACAGATACGCAGTATTTT. Protein: CASRLTGLGTDTQYF.

This chain uses TRBV5-5 with TRBJ2-7; 8 bases are shared with TRBD1. This CDR3 is built from 16 residues. Germline V gives CDR1 SGHKS, CDR2 YYEKEE (reference sequence). Trimming removed 1 base from V and 3 bases from J; junction bases left unmatched: 9. In nucleotides, the CDR3 is TGTGCCAGCAGCTTGTCTGGACAGGGAGAGGACTACGAGCAGTACTTC. Translation: CASSLSGQGEDYEQYF.

This sequence joins TRBV10-1 and TRBJ1-1; the match to TRBD1 covers 10 bases. This CDR3 region has 17 residues. Per the germline V gene, CDR1 is WNHNN and CDR2 is SYGVQD (reference sequence). V lost 2 bases and J lost 0; bases outside the gene matches: 6. CDR3 sequence reads: CASSEPRDRGMNTEAFF. The CDR3 DNA sequence: TGCGCCAGCAGTGAGCCTAGGGACAGGGGCATGAACACTGAAGCTTTCTTT.

The CDR3 is CASQKRGTTISYEQYF. In nucleotides, the CDR3 is TGTGCCAGCCAAAAAAGAGGGACTACCATATCCTACGAGCAGTACTTC. V gene TRBV13 combines with J gene TRBJ2-7; 7 bases are a match to TRBD2. V trimming: 8 bases; J trimming: 1 base; junction bases outside the gene matches: 14. Germline V lookup: CDR1 PRHDT, CDR2 FYEKMQ (reference sequence). The CDR3 covers 16 residues.

V usage is TRBV5-1 and J usage is TRBJ2-1, with 8 nucleotides matching TRBD1. In germline, CDR1 is SGHRS, CDR2 YFSETQ. J lost 7 bases, V lost 0 bases, and 0 bases had no gene match. The CDR3 contains 13 residues. The CDR3 reads CASSLDRGNEQFF. The CDR3 nucleotides are TGCGCCAGCAGCTTGGACAGGGGGAATGAGCAGTTCTTC.